This TCR beta chain derives from a study of radiotherapy plus CTLA-4 blockade in lung cancer. Study-wide results and caveats: There was expansion of tumor-derived TCR clones in blood after radiotherapy plus ipilimumab.

About this clone: Its antigen is undetermined.

The CDR3 runs 15 residues. Germline V CDR1 and CDR2: MGHRA, YSYEKL. The V gene lost 1 base and the J gene lost 4 bases, with 13 bases spanning the gap. The method was immunoSEQ multiplex PCR; TCRdb's version includes in-frame clones alone and lacks a portion of them. The sample holds 51,000 or so clones; more than 70% are singletons and the top ten take approximately 8%. The sample in question was peripheral blood, obtained from a patient treated with radiotherapy plus ipilimumab. This chain joins TRBV4-1 and TRBJ1-2; D gene ambiguous. The receptor was isolated from a human donor with non-small cell lung cancer whose response to radiotherapy plus ipilimumab could not be evaluated. DNA of the CDR3: TGCGCCAGCAGCCAAGCCGGGATCCTCTCCTATGGCTACACCTTC. As protein: CASSQAGILSYGYTF.